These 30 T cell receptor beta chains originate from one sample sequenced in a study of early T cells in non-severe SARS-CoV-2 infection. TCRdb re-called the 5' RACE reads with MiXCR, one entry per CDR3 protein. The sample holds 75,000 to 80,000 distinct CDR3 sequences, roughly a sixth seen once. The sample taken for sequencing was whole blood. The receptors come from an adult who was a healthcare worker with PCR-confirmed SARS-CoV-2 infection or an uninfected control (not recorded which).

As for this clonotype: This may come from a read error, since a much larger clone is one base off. The CDR3 DNA follows: TGTGCCAACAGCCCCGTCCCTAGCGGGAACAATGAGCAGTTCTTC. Amino acids: CANSPVPSGNNEQFF. J is TRBJ2-1 and V is TRBV7-6, with TRBD2 matching over 9 bases. The germline V gene has CDR1 SGHVS and CDR2 FNYEAQ. The CDR3 has 15 residues.

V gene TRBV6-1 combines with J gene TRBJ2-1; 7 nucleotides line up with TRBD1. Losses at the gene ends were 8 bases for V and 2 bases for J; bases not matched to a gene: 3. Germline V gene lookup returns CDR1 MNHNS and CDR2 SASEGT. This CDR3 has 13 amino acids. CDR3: CASRDSTYNEQFF. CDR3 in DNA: TGTGCCAGCCGGGACAGCACCTACAATGAGCAGTTCTTC.

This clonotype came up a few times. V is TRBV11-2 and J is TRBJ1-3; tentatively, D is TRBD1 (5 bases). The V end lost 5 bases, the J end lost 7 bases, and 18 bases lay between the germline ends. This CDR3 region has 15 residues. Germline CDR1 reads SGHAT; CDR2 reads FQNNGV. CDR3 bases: TGTGCCAGCAGCGGAGGGACTTCTTTTTTGAACACCATATATTTT. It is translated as CASSGGTSFLNTIYF.

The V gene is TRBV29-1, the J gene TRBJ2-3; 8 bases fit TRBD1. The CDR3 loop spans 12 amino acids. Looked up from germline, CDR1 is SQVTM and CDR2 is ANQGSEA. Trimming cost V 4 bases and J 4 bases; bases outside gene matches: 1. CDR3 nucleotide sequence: TGCAGCGTTGCAGGGGGCCCAGATACGCAGTATTTT. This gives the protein CSVAGGPDTQYF.

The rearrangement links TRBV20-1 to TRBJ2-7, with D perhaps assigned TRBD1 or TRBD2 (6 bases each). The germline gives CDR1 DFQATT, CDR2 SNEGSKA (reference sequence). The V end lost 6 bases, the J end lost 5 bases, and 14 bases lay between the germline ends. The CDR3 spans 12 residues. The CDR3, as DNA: TGCAGTGCCCGAAGGGGGGCCCACGAGCAGTACTTC. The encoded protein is CSARRGAHEQYF.

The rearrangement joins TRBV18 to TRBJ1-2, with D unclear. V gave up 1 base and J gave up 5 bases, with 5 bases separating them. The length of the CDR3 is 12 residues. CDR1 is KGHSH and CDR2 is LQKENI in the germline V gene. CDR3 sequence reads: CASSPQKYGYTF. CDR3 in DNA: TGTGCCAGCTCACCACAGAAGTATGGCTACACCTTC.

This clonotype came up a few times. This CDR3 is CASSPNQGETGQFF. CDR3 in DNA: TGCGCCAGCAGCCCGAACCAGGGGGAAACTGGGCAGTTCTTC. The J gene is TRBJ2-1, the V gene TRBV5-1; TRBD1 agrees at 7 bases. V lost 4 bases and J lost 12; bases outside the gene matches: 13. The CDR3 is 14 residues long. The germline V gene encodes CDR1 SGHRS and CDR2 YFSETQ.

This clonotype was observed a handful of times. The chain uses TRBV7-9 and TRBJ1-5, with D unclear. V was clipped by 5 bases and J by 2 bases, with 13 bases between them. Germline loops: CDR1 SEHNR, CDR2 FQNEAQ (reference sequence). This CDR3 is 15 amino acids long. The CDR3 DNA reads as TGTGCCAGCAGCCCAGCGGGAGTAGGCAATCAGCCCCAGCATTTT. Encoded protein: CASSPAGVGNQPQHF.

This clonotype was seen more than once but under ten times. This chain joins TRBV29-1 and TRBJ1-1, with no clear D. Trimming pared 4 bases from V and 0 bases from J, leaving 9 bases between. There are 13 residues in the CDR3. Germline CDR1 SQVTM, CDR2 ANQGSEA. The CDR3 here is CSVGARMNTEAFF. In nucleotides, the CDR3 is TGCAGCGTTGGGGCCCGAATGAACACTGAAGCTTTCTTT.

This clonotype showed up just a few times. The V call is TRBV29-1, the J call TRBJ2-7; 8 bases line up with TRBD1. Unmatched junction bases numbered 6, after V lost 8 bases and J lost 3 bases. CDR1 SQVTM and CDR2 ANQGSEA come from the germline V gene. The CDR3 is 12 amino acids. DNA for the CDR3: TGCAGCACCCGGGACAGGTTCTACGAGCAGTACTTC. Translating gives CSTRDRFYEQYF.

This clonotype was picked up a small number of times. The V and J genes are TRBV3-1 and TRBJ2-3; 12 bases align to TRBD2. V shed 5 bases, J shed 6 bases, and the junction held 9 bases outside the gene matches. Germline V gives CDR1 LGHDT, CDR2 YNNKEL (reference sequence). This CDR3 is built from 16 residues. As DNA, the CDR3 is TGTGCCAGCAGCGCGACGACTAGCGGGGGATTGGATACGCAGTATTTT. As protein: CASSATTSGGLDTQYF.

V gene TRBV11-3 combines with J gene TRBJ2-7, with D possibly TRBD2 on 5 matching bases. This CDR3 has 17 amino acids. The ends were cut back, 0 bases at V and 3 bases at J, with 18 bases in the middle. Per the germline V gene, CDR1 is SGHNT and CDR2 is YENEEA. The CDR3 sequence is CASSLDTLRRYGYEQYF. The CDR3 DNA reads TGTGCCAGCAGCTTAGATACCCTCCGGAGGTATGGCTACGAGCAGTACTTC. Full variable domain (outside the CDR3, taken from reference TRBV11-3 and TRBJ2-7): EAGVVQSPRYKIIEKKQPVAFWCNPISGHNTLYWYLQNLGQGPELLIRYENEEAVDDSQLPKDRFSAERLKGVDSTLKIQPAELGDSAVYLCASSLDTLRRYGYEQYFGPGTRLTVT.

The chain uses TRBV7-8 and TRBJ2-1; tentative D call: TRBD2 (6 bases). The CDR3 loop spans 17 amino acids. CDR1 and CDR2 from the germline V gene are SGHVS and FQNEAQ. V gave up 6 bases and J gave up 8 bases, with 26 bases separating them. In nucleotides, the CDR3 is TGTGCCAGCAGTTTCCCTATAAGGGGAGGATTGGAGGATGAGCAGTTCTTC. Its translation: CASSFPIRGGLEDEQFF.

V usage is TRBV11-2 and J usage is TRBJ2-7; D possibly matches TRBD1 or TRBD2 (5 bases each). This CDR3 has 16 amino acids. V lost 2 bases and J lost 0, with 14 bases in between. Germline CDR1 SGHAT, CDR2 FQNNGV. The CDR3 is CASSLLQGRNSYEQYF. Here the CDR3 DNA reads TGTGCCAGCAGCTTACTTCAGGGACGCAACTCCTACGAGCAGTACTTC.

The CDR3 is CASSVVGDRERDTQYF. The DNA for the CDR3 is TGTGCCAGCAGCGTAGTGGGAGACAGGGAACGGGATACGCAGTATTTT. This chain connects TRBV9 to TRBJ2-3, with TRBD1 matching 7 bases. The CDR3 totals 16 residues. CDR1 is SGDLS and CDR2 is YYNGEE in the germline V gene. V was clipped by 0 bases and J by 6 bases; unmatched bases: 10.

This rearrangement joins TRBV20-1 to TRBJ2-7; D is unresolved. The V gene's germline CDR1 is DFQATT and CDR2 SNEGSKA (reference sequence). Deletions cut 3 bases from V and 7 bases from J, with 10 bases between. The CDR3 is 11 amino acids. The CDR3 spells CSARTLREQYF. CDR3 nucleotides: TGCAGTGCTAGGACTTTACGAGAGCAGTACTTC.

CDR3 in amino acids: CASAPQGRETQYF. The CDR3 DNA is TGTGCCAGCGCCCCCCAGGGTAGAGAGACCCAGTACTTC. This sequence joins TRBV6-2 or TRBV6-3 and TRBJ2-5, with a weak D call TRBD1 (5 bases). V was clipped by 8 bases and J by 4 bases, with 14 bases between them. CDR1 MNHEY and CDR2 SVGEGT come from the germline V gene. This CDR3 has 13 amino acids.

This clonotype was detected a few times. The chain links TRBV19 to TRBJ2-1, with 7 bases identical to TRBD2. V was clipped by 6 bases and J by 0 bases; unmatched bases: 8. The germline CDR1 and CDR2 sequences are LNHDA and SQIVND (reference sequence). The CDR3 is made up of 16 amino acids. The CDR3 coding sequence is TGTGCCAGTAGACCTCTAGCGGTGAGCTCCTACAATGAGCAGTTCTTC. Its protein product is CASRPLAVSSYNEQFF.

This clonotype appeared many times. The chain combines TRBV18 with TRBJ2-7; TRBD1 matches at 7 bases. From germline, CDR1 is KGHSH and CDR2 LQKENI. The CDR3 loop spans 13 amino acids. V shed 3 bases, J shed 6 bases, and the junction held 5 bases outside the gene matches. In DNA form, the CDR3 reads TGTGCCAGCTCACCGGACAGGCCACCCGAGCAGTACTTC. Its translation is CASSPDRPPEQYF.

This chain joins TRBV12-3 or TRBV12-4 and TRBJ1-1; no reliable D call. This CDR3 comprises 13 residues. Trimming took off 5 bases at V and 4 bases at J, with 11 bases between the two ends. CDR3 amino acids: CASSTKEGTEAFF. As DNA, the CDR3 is TGTGCCAGCAGTACAAAGGAGGGCACTGAAGCTTTCTTT.

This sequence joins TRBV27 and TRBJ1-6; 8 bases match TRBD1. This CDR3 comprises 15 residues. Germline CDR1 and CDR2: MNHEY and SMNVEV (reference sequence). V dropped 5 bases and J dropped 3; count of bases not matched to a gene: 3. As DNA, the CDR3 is TGTGCCAGCAGTGTGACAGGGGTCTATAATTCACCCCTCCACTTT. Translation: CASSVTGVYNSPLHF.

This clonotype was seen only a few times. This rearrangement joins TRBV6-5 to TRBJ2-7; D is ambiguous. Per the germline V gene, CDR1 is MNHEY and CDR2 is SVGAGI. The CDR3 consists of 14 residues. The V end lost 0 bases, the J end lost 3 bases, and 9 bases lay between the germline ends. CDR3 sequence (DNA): TGTGCCAGCAGTTACTCGAACCAATTCTACGAGCAGTACTTC. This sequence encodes CASSYSNQFYEQYF.

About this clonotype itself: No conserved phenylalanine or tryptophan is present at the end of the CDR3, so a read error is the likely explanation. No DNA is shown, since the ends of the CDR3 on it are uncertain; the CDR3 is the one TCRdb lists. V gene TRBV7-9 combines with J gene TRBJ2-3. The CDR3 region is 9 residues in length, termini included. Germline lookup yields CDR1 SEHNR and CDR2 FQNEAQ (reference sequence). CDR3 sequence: CASSFRTPS.

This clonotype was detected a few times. CDR3 DNA: TGTGCCAGCAGTTACTCGAGCAGGGGAGTCTACACCTTC. Protein product: CASSYSSRGVYTF. The chain is built from TRBV6-5 and TRBJ1-2; possible D gene TRBD1, 6 bases. The germline V gene has CDR1 MNHEY and CDR2 SVGAGI. There are 13 residues in the CDR3. V lost 0 bases to trimming and J lost 10 bases, with 12 bases between them.

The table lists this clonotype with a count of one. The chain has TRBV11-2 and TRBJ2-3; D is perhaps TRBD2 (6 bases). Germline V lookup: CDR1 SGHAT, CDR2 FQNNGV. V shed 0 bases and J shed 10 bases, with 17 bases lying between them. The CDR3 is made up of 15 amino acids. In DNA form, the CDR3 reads TGTGCCAGCAGCTTAGAAGATGGGACTCCCGTGCCGCAGTATTTT. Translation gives CASSLEDGTPVPQYF.

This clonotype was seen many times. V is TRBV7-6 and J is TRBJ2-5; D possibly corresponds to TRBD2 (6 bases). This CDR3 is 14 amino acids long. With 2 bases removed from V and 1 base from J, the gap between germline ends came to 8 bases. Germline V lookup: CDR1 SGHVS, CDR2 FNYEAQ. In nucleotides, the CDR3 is TGTGCCAGCAGCTTATTCGGGAGCCAAGAGACCCAGTACTTC. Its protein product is CASSLFGSQETQYF.

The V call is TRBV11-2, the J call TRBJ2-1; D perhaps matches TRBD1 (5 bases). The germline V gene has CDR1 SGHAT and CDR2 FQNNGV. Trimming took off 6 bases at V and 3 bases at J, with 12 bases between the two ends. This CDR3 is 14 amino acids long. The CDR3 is CASSYQGYYNEQFF. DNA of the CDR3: TGTGCCAGCAGTTACCAGGGTTACTACAATGAGCAGTTCTTC. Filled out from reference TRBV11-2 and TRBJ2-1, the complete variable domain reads EAGVAQSPRYKIIEKRQSVAFWCNPISGHATLYWYQQILGQGPKLLIQFQNNGVVDDSQLPKDRFSAERLKGVDSTLKIQPAKLEDSAVYLCASSYQGYYNEQFFGPGTRLTVL.

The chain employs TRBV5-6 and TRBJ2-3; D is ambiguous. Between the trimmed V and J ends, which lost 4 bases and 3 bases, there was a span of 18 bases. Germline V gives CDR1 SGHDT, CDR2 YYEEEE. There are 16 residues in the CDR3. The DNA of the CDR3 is TGTGCCAGCAGCGACGGACGCTCCTTGGGGACAGATACGCAGTATTTT. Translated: CASSDGRSLGTDTQYF.

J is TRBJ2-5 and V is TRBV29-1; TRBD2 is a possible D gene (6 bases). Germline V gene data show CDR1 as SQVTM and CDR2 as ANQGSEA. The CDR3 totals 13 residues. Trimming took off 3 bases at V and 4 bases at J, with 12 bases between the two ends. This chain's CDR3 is CSVDGSGSETQYF. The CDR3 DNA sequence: TGCAGCGTTGATGGTAGCGGATCAGAGACCCAGTACTTC.

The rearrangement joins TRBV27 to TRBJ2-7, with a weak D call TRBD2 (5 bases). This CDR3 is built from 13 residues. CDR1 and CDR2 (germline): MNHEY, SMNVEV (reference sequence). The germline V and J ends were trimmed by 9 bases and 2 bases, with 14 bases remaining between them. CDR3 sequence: CASSRGWPYEQYF. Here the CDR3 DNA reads TGTGCCAGTAGCCGGGGTTGGCCCTACGAGCAGTACTTC.